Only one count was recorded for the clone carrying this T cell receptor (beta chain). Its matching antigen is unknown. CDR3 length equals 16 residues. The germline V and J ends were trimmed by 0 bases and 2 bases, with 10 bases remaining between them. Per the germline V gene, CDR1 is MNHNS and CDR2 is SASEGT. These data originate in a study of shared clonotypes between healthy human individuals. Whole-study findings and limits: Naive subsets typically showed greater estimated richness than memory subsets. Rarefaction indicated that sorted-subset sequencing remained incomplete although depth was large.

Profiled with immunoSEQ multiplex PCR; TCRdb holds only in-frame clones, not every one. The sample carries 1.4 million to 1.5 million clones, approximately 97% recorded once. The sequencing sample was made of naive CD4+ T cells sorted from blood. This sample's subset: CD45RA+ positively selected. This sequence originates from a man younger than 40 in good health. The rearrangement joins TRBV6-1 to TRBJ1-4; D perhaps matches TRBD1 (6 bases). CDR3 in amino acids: CASSEAYRATNEKLFF. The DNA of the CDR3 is TGTGCCAGCAGTGAAGCTTACAGGGCGACTAATGAAAAACTGTTTTTT.